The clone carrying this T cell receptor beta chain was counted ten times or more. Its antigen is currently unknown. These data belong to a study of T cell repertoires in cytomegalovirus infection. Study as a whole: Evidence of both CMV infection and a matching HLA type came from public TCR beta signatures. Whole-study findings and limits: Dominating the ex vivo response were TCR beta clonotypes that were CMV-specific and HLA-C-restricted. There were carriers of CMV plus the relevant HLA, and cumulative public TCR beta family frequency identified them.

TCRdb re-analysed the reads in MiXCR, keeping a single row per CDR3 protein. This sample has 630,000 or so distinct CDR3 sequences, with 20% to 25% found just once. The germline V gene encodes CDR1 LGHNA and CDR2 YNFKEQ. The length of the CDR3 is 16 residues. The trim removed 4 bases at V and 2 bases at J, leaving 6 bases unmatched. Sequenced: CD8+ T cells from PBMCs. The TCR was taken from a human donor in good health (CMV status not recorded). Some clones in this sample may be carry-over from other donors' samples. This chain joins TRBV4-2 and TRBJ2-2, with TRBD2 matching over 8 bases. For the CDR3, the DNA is TGTGCCAGCAGCCCACGGGAGGGACTAAACACCGGGGAGCTGTTTTTT. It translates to CASSPREGLNTGELFF.